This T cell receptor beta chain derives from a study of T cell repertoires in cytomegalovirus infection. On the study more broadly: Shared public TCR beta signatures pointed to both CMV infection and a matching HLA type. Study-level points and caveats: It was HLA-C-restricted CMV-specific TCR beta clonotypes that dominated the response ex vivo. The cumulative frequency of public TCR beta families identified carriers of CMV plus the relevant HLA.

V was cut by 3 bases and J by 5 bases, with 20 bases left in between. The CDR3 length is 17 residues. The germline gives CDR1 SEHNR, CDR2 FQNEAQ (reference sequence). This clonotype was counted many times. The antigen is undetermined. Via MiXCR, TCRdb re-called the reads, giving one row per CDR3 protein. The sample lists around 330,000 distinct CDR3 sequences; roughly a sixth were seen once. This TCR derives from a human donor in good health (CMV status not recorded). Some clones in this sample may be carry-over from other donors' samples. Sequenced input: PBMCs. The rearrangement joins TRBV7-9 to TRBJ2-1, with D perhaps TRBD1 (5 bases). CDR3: CASSFFPQKDIHNEQFF. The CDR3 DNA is TGTGCCAGCAGCTTTTTTCCGCAAAAGGACATTCACAATGAGCAGTTCTTC.